Listed here are 17 T cell receptor beta chains from one sample, sequenced in a study of T cells in Graves' hyperthyroidism and ophthalmopathy. What was amplified from RNA transcripts were TCR beta CDR3 regions. HTBI primers were employed in a first-round RT-PCR of the TCR CDR3. TCRdb ran MiXCR on the multiplex PCR reads and lists one entry per CDR3 protein. The sample contains 300,000 to 350,000 distinct CDR3 sequences, approximately 18% of which appear only once. Specimen: blood. These receptors originate from a woman aged 40 to 55 with Graves' ophthalmopathy.

This clonotype was counted at least ten times. The rearrangement joins TRBV7-3 to TRBJ2-2, with TRBD2 matching over 7 bases. The CDR3 has 15 residues. Germline V gene data show CDR1 as SGHTA and CDR2 as FQGTGA. V was clipped by 0 bases and J by 7 bases; unmatched bases: 5. The DNA of the CDR3 is TGTGCCAGCAGCTTAACGGGGGGGAGCGTCGGGGAGCTGTTTTTT. This encodes CASSLTGGSVGELFF.

This clonotype was seen at least ten times. CDR3 nucleotide sequence: TGTGCCAGCAGTTTAAGGGACACCGAAGCCTACGAGCAGTACTTC. This encodes CASSLRDTEAYEQYF. The chain recombines TRBV12-3 or TRBV12-4 with TRBJ2-7; D perhaps matches TRBD1 (6 bases). This CDR3 comprises 15 residues. With 2 bases removed from V and 2 bases from J, the gap between germline ends came to 13 bases.

The V and J genes are TRBV6-1 and TRBJ2-7; 16 bases fit TRBD2. This CDR3 contains 16 residues. From germline, CDR1 is MNHNS and CDR2 SASEGT. The J segment lost 7 bases and the V segment lost 5 bases, leaving 8 bases of the junction unmatched. The CDR3 sequence is CASSRGTSGRAREQYF. In DNA form, the CDR3 reads TGTGCCAGCAGTCGGGGGACTAGCGGGAGGGCGAGGGAGCAGTACTTC.

This clonotype was counted at least ten times. V and J are TRBV28 and TRBJ1-1; possible D gene TRBD1, 6 bases. The CDR3 has 12 residues. In germline, CDR1 is MDHEN, CDR2 SYDVKM. The V end was cut by 7 bases, the J end by 7 bases, with 13 bases between. The CDR3 spells CASTETGIEAFF. The CDR3 nucleotides read TGTGCCAGCACCGAAACAGGGATTGAAGCTTTCTTT.

This clonotype has ten or more counts. This sequence joins TRBV20-1 and TRBJ2-7; D ambiguous. Germline CDR1 is DFQATT and CDR2 is SNEGSKA (reference sequence). The CDR3 sequence is 11 residues long. V dropped 6 bases and J dropped 5 bases, with 11 bases sitting between them. CDR3 nucleotides: TGCAGTGCCGAGGCATTCGACGAGCAGTACTTC. It encodes CSAEAFDEQYF.

This clonotype was picked up many times. The gene calls are TRBV2 and TRBJ1-2; weak D call: TRBD1 (6 bases). The V end was cut by 8 bases, the J end by 6 bases, with 19 bases between. The CDR3 covers 14 residues. The germline CDR1 and CDR2 sequences are SNHLY and FYNNEI. The DNA of the CDR3 is TGTGCCAGCGATCCCGGACAGTTAGGGCATGGCTACACCTTC. The encoded protein is CASDPGQLGHGYTF.

This clonotype was observed many times. The V and J genes are TRBV27 and TRBJ2-5; the D is unclear. This CDR3 spans 10 amino acids. CDR1 and CDR2 from the germline V gene are MNHEY and SMNVEV (reference sequence). V lost 6 bases and J lost 7, with 6 bases in between. The CDR3, as DNA: TGTGCCAGCAGAGAAGGGACCCAGTACTTC. This encodes CASREGTQYF.

This clonotype was recorded at least ten times. The chain employs TRBV28 and TRBJ2-5; D gene ambiguous. This CDR3 is built from 14 residues. The V gene's germline CDR1 is MDHEN and CDR2 SYDVKM. V dropped 1 base and J dropped 0 bases, with 6 bases sitting between them. The CDR3 nucleotides read TGTGCCAGCAGTTTATCCCGCAACCAAGAGACCCAGTACTTC. Amino acid sequence: CASSLSRNQETQYF.

In this sample, this clonotype turned up many times. The chain is built from TRBV28 and TRBJ2-1; D is uncertain. The CDR3 is 15 amino acids. Trimming cost V 5 bases and J 6 bases, with 17 bases left between them. Germline CDR1 is MDHEN and CDR2 is SYDVKM. The CDR3 sequence is CASSQWTGQLNEQFF. The CDR3 nucleotides read TGTGCCAGCAGTCAGTGGACGGGTCAGCTCAATGAGCAGTTCTTC.

There are many counts of this clonotype. The V call is TRBV7-2, the J call TRBJ2-7; TRBD2 matches 8 bases. CDR1 SGHTA and CDR2 FQGNSA come from the germline V gene. The CDR3 length is 15 residues. The J segment lost 1 base and the V segment lost 8 bases, leaving 10 bases of the junction unmatched. The CDR3 DNA is TGTGCCAGCTCTTTAACAACTAGCGGTTCCTACGAGCAGTACTTC. It encodes CASSLTTSGSYEQYF.

The rearrangement uses TRBV6-2 or TRBV6-3 and TRBJ1-2; D is ambiguous. V was shortened by 8 bases and J by 5 bases, with 18 bases between the two germline ends. Looked up from germline, CDR1 is MNHEY and CDR2 is SVGEGT. This CDR3 has 14 amino acids. CDR3 region: CASRPPGGKYGYTF. CDR3 DNA sequence: TGTGCCAGCCGACCCCCGGGAGGAAAGTATGGCTACACCTTC.

This clonotype was counted many times. This chain uses TRBV30 with TRBJ1-2; D might be TRBD1 (6 bases). CDR3 length equals 13 residues. CDR1 and CDR2 (germline): GTSNPN, SVGIG (reference sequence). V was trimmed by 2 bases and J by 7 bases, leaving 14 bases between them. The CDR3 loop reads CAWSWGQGIGYTF. The CDR3 DNA sequence: TGTGCCTGGAGTTGGGGACAAGGAATTGGCTACACCTTC.

Many counts were recorded for this clonotype. V usage is TRBV28 and J usage is TRBJ2-7, with 8 bases fitting TRBD1. The V gene's germline CDR1 is MDHEN and CDR2 SYDVKM. The junction had 7 bases not matched to a gene; V was cut back by 7 bases and J by 2 bases. The CDR3 has 14 amino acids. CDR3 protein: CASTDPGQAYEQYF. In DNA, the CDR3 is TGTGCCAGCACCGACCCGGGACAGGCCTACGAGCAGTACTTC.

The table lists this clonotype with many counts. The chain has TRBV27 and TRBJ2-3; TRBD2 agrees at 7 bases. V gave up 6 bases and J gave up 7 bases; unmatched junction bases: 7. Per the germline V gene, CDR1 is MNHEY and CDR2 is SMNVEV (reference sequence). The CDR3 is 13 amino acids. The CDR3 loop reads CASRTSPGYTQYF. The CDR3 bases are TGTGCCAGCAGGACTAGCCCAGGGTATACGCAGTATTTT.

This clonotype was counted at least ten times. The chain employs TRBV24-1 and TRBJ2-2, with a tentative D call TRBD1 (6 bases). This CDR3 is built from 15 residues. Looked up from germline, CDR1 is KGHDR and CDR2 is SFDVKD. The V and J ends lost 7 bases and 1 base respectively, with 12 bases between them. As DNA, the CDR3 is TGTGCCACCAGCCGGGACAACCTGAACACCGGGGAGCTGTTTTTT. This gives the protein CATSRDNLNTGELFF.

This clonotype was detected many times. The chain recombines TRBV12-3 or TRBV12-4 with TRBJ2-7, with 7 bases aligning to TRBD2. V lost 0 bases to trimming and J lost 5 bases; unmatched junction nucleotides: 4. The CDR3 extends over 14 amino acids. CDR3 loop: CASSLAGGFDEQYF. DNA for the CDR3: TGTGCCAGCAGTTTAGCGGGAGGGTTCGACGAGCAGTACTTC.

To note about this clonotype: Sequence at one end of the junction differs from germline and may be a read error. The CDR3 sequence is CAWSSPRTLYF. The CDR3 coding sequence is TGTGCCTGGAGTTCCCCACGAACCCTGTACTTC. The chain joins TRBV30 to TRBJ2-5, with no clear D. Germline V gene sequence: CDR1 GTSNPN, CDR2 SVGIG (reference sequence). There are 11 residues in the CDR3.